This T cell receptor beta chain came from a study of blood T cell repertoires in COVID-19. With 5 bases removed from V and 3 bases from J, the gap between germline ends came to 8 bases. Germline lookup yields CDR1 MNHEY and CDR2 SVGAGI. This CDR3 contains 13 residues. The sample holds one count of this clone. The repertoire was sequenced with immunoSEQ multiplex PCR; TCRdb's copy has only in-frame clones and lacks some. The table lists about 35,000 clones, roughly 78% of them singletons, with roughly 37% in the top ten. The sequence came from an elderly man with active or convalescent COVID-19. Sample: peripheral blood. The V call is TRBV6-5, the J call TRBJ2-1; TRBD2 is a possible D gene (5 bases). CDR3 sequence (DNA): TGTGCCAGCAGTCGGGAAAGCTACAATGAGCAGTTCTTC. It codes for CASSRESYNEQFF.